This entry lists 11 T cell receptor beta chains sequenced from one sample in a study of OX40 agonist ivuxolimab in advanced cancers. TCRdb's copy holds only in-frame clones and misses some; the assay was immunoSEQ multiplex PCR. The sample holds tens of thousands of clones; roughly 80% are singletons and the top ten take around 4.3%. The source material was CD4+ or CD8+ T cells sorted from blood, sampled in a trial of the OX40 agonist ivuxolimab. The receptors were gathered from an adult with an advanced solid tumor such as melanoma, head and neck, liver or kidney cancer.

V usage is TRBV5-1 and J usage is TRBJ2-1; TRBD2 matches at 11 bases. Unmatched junction bases numbered 5, after V lost 4 bases and J lost 5 bases. Germline values: CDR1 SGHRS, CDR2 YFSETQ. The CDR3 is 15 residues long. The CDR3 DNA reads as TGCGCCAGCAGCGCTATACTAGCGGGGGACAATGAGCAGTTCTTC. Residues: CASSAILAGDNEQFF.

The chain combines TRBV5-1 with TRBJ1-1; D might be TRBD1 (6 bases). The CDR3 is made up of 16 amino acids. Germline CDR1 and CDR2: SGHRS and YFSETQ. V lost 1 base to trimming and J lost 2 bases, with 15 bases between them. The CDR3, as DNA: TGCGCCAGCAGCTTGAGGGGGGAAAACATCAACACTGAAGCTTTCTTT. Protein product: CASSLRGENINTEAFF.

This clone was counted between two and nine times. The genes are TRBV5-4 and TRBJ1-6; 7 nucleotides align to TRBD1. CDR1 and CDR2 (germline): SGHNT, YYREEE (reference sequence). V shed 0 bases and J 6 bases; nucleotides not matched to a gene: 3. CDR3 size: 15 residues. In nucleotides, the CDR3 is TGTGCCAGCAGCTTGGACAGGGGAAGTAATTCACCCCTCCACTTT. Translating gives CASSLDRGSNSPLHF.

CDR3 sequence (DNA): TGTGCCAGCAGCAATAGAATTGCAGGGGTCTACGAGCAGTACTTC. It yields the protein CASSNRIAGVYEQYF. The rearrangement uses TRBV7-2 and TRBJ2-7; TRBD1 is a possible D gene (6 bases). Germline CDR1 reads SGHTA; CDR2 reads FQGNSA. V lost 5 bases and J 3 bases, leaving 17 bases between the germline ends. The CDR3 totals 15 residues.

The chain joins TRBV11-2 to TRBJ2-3; 12 bases align to TRBD2. V shed 5 bases, J shed 2 bases, and the junction held 5 bases outside the gene matches. The CDR3 is 16 amino acids. Per the germline V gene, CDR1 is SGHAT and CDR2 is FQNNGV. CDR3 in DNA: TGTGCCAGCAGCACCGGGACTAGCGGGCCCACAGATACGCAGTATTTT. This translates into CASSTGTSGPTDTQYF. The variable domain in full, with the rest retrieved from reference TRBV11-2 and TRBJ2-3, is EAGVAQSPRYKIIEKRQSVAFWCNPISGHATLYWYQQILGQGPKLLIQFQNNGVVDDSQLPKDRFSAERLKGVDSTLKIQPAKLEDSAVYLCASSTGTSGPTDTQYFGPGTRLTVL.

The chain has TRBV6-5 and TRBJ1-1; 7 bases are a match to TRBD1. J lost 3 bases, V lost 5 bases, and 3 bases had no gene match. Germline CDR1 reads MNHEY; CDR2 reads SVGAGI. This CDR3 has 13 amino acids. CDR3: CASSGGGHTEAFF. The CDR3, as DNA: TGTGCCAGCAGTGGAGGGGGCCACACTGAAGCTTTCTTT.

The chain combines TRBV28 with TRBJ1-3; a possible D gene is TRBD1 (6 bases). Germline V lookup: CDR1 MDHEN, CDR2 SYDVKM. V was cut by 7 bases and J by 1 base, with 11 bases left in between. The CDR3 has 14 amino acids. The CDR3 here is CASIRGGSGNTIYF. The CDR3 region has the DNA TGTGCCAGCATAAGGGGGGGATCTGGAAACACCATATATTTT.

V is TRBV5-1 and J is TRBJ2-1, with TRBD2 matching over 7 bases. Looked up from germline, CDR1 is SGHRS and CDR2 is YFSETQ. The CDR3 is 13 amino acids. The V and J ends lost 4 bases and 6 bases, in that order; junction bases with no gene match: 4. The CDR3 is CASSPGGGNEQFF. DNA of the CDR3: TGCGCCAGCAGCCCGGGCGGGGGCAATGAGCAGTTCTTC.

This rearrangement joins TRBV19 to TRBJ2-1; unclear D gene. Germline-derived CDR1 and CDR2 are LNHDA and SQIVND (reference sequence). The V gene lost 3 bases and the J gene lost 6 bases, with 6 bases spanning the gap. There are 12 residues in the CDR3. The CDR3 nucleotides are TGTGCCAGTAGTATGCGTCTCAATGAGCAGTTCTTC. Residues: CASSMRLNEQFF.

The chain couples TRBV19 to TRBJ2-7; 8 bases map to TRBD2. V was clipped by 3 bases and J by 2 bases; unmatched bases: 3. Germline V lookup: CDR1 LNHDA, CDR2 SQIVND (reference sequence). CDR3 length equals 14 residues. CDR3 coding DNA: TGTGCCAGTAGTATTTCCGGGAGGGCCTACGAGCAGTACTTC. Translating gives CASSISGRAYEQYF.

The chain has TRBV28 and TRBJ2-5; 11 nucleotides align to TRBD2. Germline V gene lookup returns CDR1 MDHEN and CDR2 SYDVKM. The trim removed 5 bases at V and 5 bases at J, leaving 10 bases unmatched. This CDR3 region has 16 residues. Here the CDR3 DNA reads TGTGCCAGCAGTCCGGGACTAGCGGTGAACGGGGAGACCCAGTACTTC. This translates into CASSPGLAVNGETQYF.